The 17 T cell receptor beta chains reported below all come from one sample, sequenced in a study of blood T cell repertoires in COVID-19. Assay used: immunoSEQ multiplex PCR; TCRdb lists only in-frame clones, some missing. This table holds some 240,000 clones, almost 85% found once. The source material was peripheral blood. The source of these receptors is a woman aged 65 to 85 with COVID-19, enrolled during active disease.

For the CDR3, the DNA is TGTGCCAGCAGCCGGAATCGGCGGACAGACTCTGGAAACACCATATATTTT. It encodes CASSRNRRTDSGNTIYF. The chain employs TRBV21-1 and TRBJ1-3; no check of the table's D call, TRBD1, against the DNA was made. TRBV21-1 is marked as a pseudogene. The CDR3 length is 17 residues.

This rearrangement joins TRBV11-2 to TRBJ2-7; no reliable D call. Trimming took off 2 bases at V and 0 bases at J, with 11 bases between the two ends. The CDR3 extends over 15 amino acids. Germline CDR1 SGHAT, CDR2 FQNNGV. The CDR3 coding sequence is TGTGCCAGCAGCTTAAAGGTGGAGAGCTCCTACGAGCAGTACTTC. Protein sequence: CASSLKVESSYEQYF. Full variable domain (rest looked up from reference TRBV11-2 and TRBJ2-7): EAGVAQSPRYKIIEKRQSVAFWCNPISGHATLYWYQQILGQGPKLLIQFQNNGVVDDSQLPKDRFSAERLKGVDSTLKIQPAKLEDSAVYLCASSLKVESSYEQYFGPGTRLTVT.

The rearrangement joins TRBV13 to TRBJ2-2; 7 nucleotides align to TRBD1. Germline V gene lookup returns CDR1 PRHDT and CDR2 FYEKMQ (reference sequence). CDR3 length: 14 amino acids. The J segment lost 4 bases and the V segment lost 5 bases, leaving 4 bases of the junction unmatched. The CDR3 nucleotides are TGTGCCAGCAGCCTTACAGGGGTCACCGGGGAGCTGTTTTTT. Translating it yields CASSLTGVTGELFF.

This rearrangement joins TRBV4-3 to TRBJ1-2; D is perhaps TRBD1 (5 bases). The CDR3 length is 11 residues. The V and J ends lost 6 bases and 7 bases respectively, with 9 bases between them. The germline V gene encodes CDR1 LGHNA and CDR2 YSLEER. CDR3 sequence reads: CASRGPGGYTF. As DNA, the CDR3 is TGCGCCAGCAGGGGGCCAGGTGGCTACACCTTC.

The chain employs TRBV5-4 and TRBJ1-1, with 8 positions matching TRBD1. Trimming at V came to 4 bases and at J to 6 bases, leaving 14 bases not matched to a gene. The germline V gene has CDR1 SGHNT and CDR2 YYREEE (reference sequence). This CDR3 region has 16 residues. CDR3 amino acids: CASSTPHRGRSSEAFF. CDR3 bases: TGTGCCAGCAGCACGCCTCACAGGGGGAGAAGCTCTGAAGCTTTCTTT.

The chain employs TRBV2 and TRBJ2-7; D is unresolved. There are 14 residues in the CDR3. Between the trimmed V and J ends, which lost 4 bases and 1 base, there was a span of 11 bases. Germline CDR1 reads SNHLY; CDR2 reads FYNNEI. CDR3 protein: CASSASEMSYEQYF. Here the CDR3 DNA reads TGTGCCAGCAGTGCTTCAGAAATGTCCTACGAGCAGTACTTC.

The chain is built from TRBV5-8 and TRBJ2-1; 8 bases fit TRBD1. The CDR3 totals 13 residues. Germline CDR1 is SGHTS and CDR2 is YDEGEE. V shed 2 bases, J shed 12 bases, and the junction held 7 bases outside the gene matches. In DNA, the CDR3 is TGTGCCAGCAGCTTTGGGACAGGATTAAGGCAGTTCTTC. It encodes CASSFGTGLRQFF.

The chain combines TRBV18 with TRBJ2-5, with a possible D match to TRBD1 (6 bases). The V gene's germline CDR1 is KGHSH and CDR2 LQKENI. V dropped 4 bases and J dropped 4 bases, with 19 bases sitting between them. The CDR3 loop spans 16 amino acids. The CDR3 DNA sequence: TGTGCCAGCTCACAAAATACCGGACAGCTGGGAGAGACCCAGTACTTC. Translation: CASSQNTGQLGETQYF. Combining the CDR3 with reference TRBV18 and TRBJ2-5 gives the whole variable domain NAGVMQNPRHLVRRRGQEARLRCSPMKGHSHVYWYRQLPEEGLKFMVYLQKENIIDESGMPKERFSAEFPKEGPSILRIQQVVRGDSAAYFCASSQNTGQLGETQYFGPGTRLLVL.

This clone is a singleton in its sample. This chain connects TRBV29-1 to TRBJ1-2; 8 positions agree with TRBD1. The CDR3 has 14 amino acids. From germline, CDR1 is SQVTM and CDR2 ANQGSEA. J lost 7 bases, V lost 3 bases, and 10 bases had no gene match. CDR3 sequence reads: CSVEIGTGRGGYTF. CDR3 nucleotides: TGCAGCGTTGAGATAGGGACAGGTCGGGGTGGCTACACCTTC.

The chain combines TRBV3-1 (or the pseudogene TRBV3-2) with TRBJ2-2, with 7 bases that match TRBD2. Trimming took 5 bases from V and 2 from J; bases not matched to a gene: 5. The germline V gene encodes CDR1 LGHDT and CDR2 YNNKEL (reference sequence). This CDR3 is 15 amino acids long. Written as DNA, the CDR3 is TGTGCCAGCAGCATGACTAGCATAAACACCGGGGAGCTGTTTTTT. Translation gives CASSMTSINTGELFF.

The genes are TRBV6-5 and TRBJ2-1; 12 bases fit TRBD2. Germline trimming cut 4 bases from V and 4 bases from J; bases unmatched to any gene: 5. The germline V gene has CDR1 MNHEY and CDR2 SVGAGI. The length of the CDR3 is 16 residues. The CDR3 sequence: CASSWMTSGSYNEQFF. DNA of the CDR3: TGTGCCAGCAGTTGGATGACTAGCGGGAGTTACAATGAGCAGTTCTTC.

The gene calls are TRBV10-3 and TRBJ2-1, with a tentative D call TRBD2 (6 bases). Trimming removed 6 bases at V and 6 bases at J, with 15 bases between. CDR3 length: 14 residues. CDR1 ENHRY and CDR2 SYGVKD come from the germline V gene. In DNA form, the CDR3 reads TGTGCCATCAGCCCCGGGGTAGCGGTCAATGAGCAGTTCTTC. Translated, it gives CAISPGVAVNEQFF.

The chain carries TRBV21-1 and TRBJ2-2; the table gives TRBD1 as D, unverified against the DNA. TRBV21-1 is flagged as a pseudogene. The CDR3 covers 16 residues. The CDR3 reads CASKISRTGANGELFF. The DNA of the CDR3 is TGTGCCAGCAAGATTAGCCGGACAGGGGCAAACGGGGAGCTGTTTTTT.

V gene TRBV18 combines with J gene TRBJ1-3; 7 nucleotides agree with TRBD1. V lost 6 bases and J lost 3; bases outside the gene matches: 5. The CDR3 has 14 amino acids. Germline V gives CDR1 KGHSH, CDR2 LQKENI. Here the CDR3 reads CASSSTGIGNTIYF. The CDR3 nucleotides are TGTGCCAGCTCCTCGACAGGGATTGGAAACACCATATATTTT.

This clone has just a few counts. The rearrangement links TRBV6-1 to TRBJ1-1, with unresolved D. The CDR3 covers 17 residues. Germline assignment: CDR1 MNHNS and CDR2 SASEGT. Trimming shortened V by 1 base and J by 5 bases, and 20 bases separated the two germline ends. CDR3 amino acids: CASSEVGGPGLTTEAFF. The DNA of the CDR3 is TGTGCCAGCAGTGAAGTTGGTGGTCCAGGACTAACTACTGAAGCTTTCTTT.

The chain uses TRBV19 and TRBJ1-1; 8 nucleotides line up with TRBD1. V shed 5 bases, J shed 1 base, and the junction held 6 bases outside the gene matches. The CDR3 is 15 amino acids. Germline V gene lookup returns CDR1 LNHDA and CDR2 SQIVND (reference sequence). CDR3 sequence reads: CASSSWTGPNTEAFF. The CDR3 bases are TGTGCCAGTAGTTCTTGGACAGGGCCGAACACTGAAGCTTTCTTT.

The rearrangement joins TRBV11-3 to TRBJ2-5; D is unresolved. Trimming took off 5 bases at V and 2 bases at J, with 3 bases between the two ends. CDR1 and CDR2 from the germline V gene are SGHNT and YENEEA. The CDR3 runs to 11 residues. DNA for the CDR3: TGTGCCAGCAGCACACAAGAGACCCAGTACTTC. Translated: CASSTQETQYF.